These T cell receptor beta chains were read from a single sample in a study of tumor and adjacent non-tumor tissue in lung cancer. Using its own MiXCR run on the multiplex PCR reads, TCRdb lists one record per CDR3 protein. Among roughly 76,000 distinct CDR3 sequences, roughly 70% were seen once, and the ten largest hold approximately 12%. Sequenced material: lung tumor tissue. These TCRs come from a woman between 70 and 85 years old with non-small cell lung cancer. Both conserved end residues are trimmed from each CDR3. D genes are given only for firm matches.

>TRBJ2-7|TRBV28|.
ASSLLGEQWSYEQY
>TRBJ2-5|TRBV5-4|.
TSSTTQETQY
>TRBJ2-2|TRBV4-1|.
TSRATGELF
>TRBJ2-7|TRBV6-1|TRBD2
ASSELAGRYEQY
>TRBJ2-2|TRBV19|.
ASSSGIVVTGELF
>TRBJ2-5|TRBV11-1|.
VSSLHRLQETHY
>TRBJ1-1|TRBV5-6|TRBD1
ASSFLARTGDYTEAF
>TRBJ2-7|TRBV7-8|.
ASSSTGIYYEQY
>TRBJ1-1|TRBV12-3/TRBV12-4|.
ASSMTNEAF
>TRBJ2-3|TRBV4-1|.
GSSHPHRFTYTQY
>TRBJ2-1|TRBV11-1|.
ASSIHLAGGSYNEQF
>TRBJ1-2|TRBV28|.
ASRGSYGYT
>TRBJ2-5|TRBV29-1|.
SVKQGSQY
>TRBJ1-6|TRBV7-8|.
ASSVGSSYNSPLH
>TRBJ2-2|TRBV24-1|TRBD1
ATSDLTSQGANTGELL
>TRBJ1-1|TRBV5-5|.
ASSLTGNTEAF
>TRBJ2-1|TRBV5-6|.
ASSKDGSVGKQF
>TRBJ1-1|TRBV4-1|TRBD1
ASRQYDRDRSNTEAF
>TRBJ2-1|TRBV10-3|.
VISEYSGTEQF
>TRBJ1-1|TRBV5-4|.
ASNLAGGNTEAF
>TRBJ2-3|TRBV12-3/TRBV12-4|TRBD2
ASRPETSGSSNTQY
>TRBJ1-4|TRBV6-5|TRBD1
ASKMTGADEKLF
>TRBJ2-7|TRBV10-2|.
ASSESGDSGEQY
>TRBJ2-1|TRBV20-1|TRBD2
SAIDFGWTSGRGSYNEQF
>TRBJ1-1|TRBV29-1|.
SIASPGRPNTEAF
>TRBJ2-5|TRBV29-1|.
SVGTGRREAQY
>TRBJ1-5|TRBV20-1|TRBD1
SARPTGGFNQPQH
>TRBJ2-2|TRBV19|.
ATRRGVSGELF
>TRBJ1-2|TRBV6-6|.
ASSSDDLWGYT
>TRBJ1-5|TRBV7-9|TRBD1
ASSAGTGSGNQPQH
>TRBJ2-7|TRBV6-1|TRBD2
ASSSGLVGAISYELY
>TRBJ2-1|TRBV20-1|.
SATKTVVGFNEQF
>TRBJ2-5|TRBV20-1|.
NASREETQY
>TRBJ2-7|TRBV12-3/TRBV12-4|.
ACSLGSVGEQY
>TRBJ2-4|TRBV29-1|.
SVEEAPRGTQY
>TRBJ1-1|TRBV9|.
ASSVGGGGTEAF
>TRBJ1-1|TRBV29-1|.
RVLQDDAF
>TRBJ2-7|TRBV4-1|TRBD2
ASSRNLAGGHEQH
>TRBJ2-7|TRBV4-1|.
ASSQVVMGRSKEQY
>TRBJ2-3|TRBV18|.
VSSPLDSVSSSTQY
>TRBJ2-7|TRBV4-1|.
ASSQLSSRARVPEQY
>TRBJ2-1|TRBV5-1|TRBD2
ASSWRENANEQF
>TRBJ2-1|TRBV11-3|.
ASSLDSVMNEQF